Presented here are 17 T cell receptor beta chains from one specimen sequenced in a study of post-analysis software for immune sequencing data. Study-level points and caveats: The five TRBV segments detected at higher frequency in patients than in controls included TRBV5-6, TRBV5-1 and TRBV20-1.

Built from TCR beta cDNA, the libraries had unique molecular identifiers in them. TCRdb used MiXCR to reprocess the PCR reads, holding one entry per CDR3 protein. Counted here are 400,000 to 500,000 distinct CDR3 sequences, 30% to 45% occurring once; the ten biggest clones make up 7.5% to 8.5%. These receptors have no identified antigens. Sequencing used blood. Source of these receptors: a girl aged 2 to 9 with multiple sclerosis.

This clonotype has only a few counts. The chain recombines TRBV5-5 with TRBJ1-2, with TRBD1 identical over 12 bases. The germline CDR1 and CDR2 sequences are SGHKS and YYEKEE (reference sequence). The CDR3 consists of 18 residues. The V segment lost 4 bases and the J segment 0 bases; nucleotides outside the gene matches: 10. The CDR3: CASSKSRDRGPPNYGYTF. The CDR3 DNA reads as TGTGCCAGCAGCAAGAGCCGGGACAGGGGGCCTCCTAACTATGGCTACACCTTC.

Here the CDR3 DNA reads TGCAGTGCTAGCGGGACTAGCGGGAGAGGGGGCTCCTACGAGCAGTACTTC. As protein: CSASGTSGRGGSYEQYF. The V call is TRBV20-1, the J call TRBJ2-7; 14 bases fit TRBD2. Germline CDR1 reads DFQATT; CDR2 reads SNEGSKA (reference sequence). The CDR3 has 17 residues. The trim removed 3 bases at V and 0 bases at J, leaving 7 bases unmatched.

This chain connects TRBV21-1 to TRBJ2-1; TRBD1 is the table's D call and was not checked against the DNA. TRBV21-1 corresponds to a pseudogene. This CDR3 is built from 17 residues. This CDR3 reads CASSKKPRDRVYNEQFF. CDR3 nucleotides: TGTGCCAGCAGCAAAAAGCCCCGGGACAGGGTCTACAATGAGCAGTTCTTC.

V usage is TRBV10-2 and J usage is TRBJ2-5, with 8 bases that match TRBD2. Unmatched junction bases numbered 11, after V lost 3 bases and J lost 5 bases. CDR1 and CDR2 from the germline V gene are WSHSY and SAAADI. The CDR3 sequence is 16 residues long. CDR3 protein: CASSDGAGGRIETQYF. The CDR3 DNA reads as TGCGCCAGCAGTGACGGGGCGGGGGGAAGAATTGAGACCCAGTACTTC.

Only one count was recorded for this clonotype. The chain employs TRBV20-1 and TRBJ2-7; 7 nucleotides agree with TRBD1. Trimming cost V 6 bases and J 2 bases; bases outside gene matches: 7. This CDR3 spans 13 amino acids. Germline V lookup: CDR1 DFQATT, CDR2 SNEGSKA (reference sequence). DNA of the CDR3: TGCAGTGCCCAGGAAGACAGGGCCTACGAGCAGTACTTC. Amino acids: CSAQEDRAYEQYF.

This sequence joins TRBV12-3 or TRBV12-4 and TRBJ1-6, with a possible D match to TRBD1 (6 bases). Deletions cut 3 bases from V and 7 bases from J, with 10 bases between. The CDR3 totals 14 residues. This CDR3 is CASSFGQTNSPLHF. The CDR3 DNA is TGTGCCAGCAGTTTCGGACAGACAAATTCACCCCTCCACTTT.

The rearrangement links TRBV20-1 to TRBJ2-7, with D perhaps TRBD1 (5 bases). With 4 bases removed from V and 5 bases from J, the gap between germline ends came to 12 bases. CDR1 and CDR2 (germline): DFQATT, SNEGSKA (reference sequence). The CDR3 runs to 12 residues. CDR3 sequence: CSAIPRANEQYF. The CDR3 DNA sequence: TGCAGTGCTATTCCCAGGGCGAACGAGCAGTACTTC.

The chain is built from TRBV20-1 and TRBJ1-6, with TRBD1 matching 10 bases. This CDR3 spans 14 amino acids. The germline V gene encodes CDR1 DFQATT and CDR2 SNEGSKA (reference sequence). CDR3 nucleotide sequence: TGCAGCGGGGACGCCGGACAGGGGGGTTCACCCCTCCACTTT. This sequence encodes CSGDAGQGGSPLHF.

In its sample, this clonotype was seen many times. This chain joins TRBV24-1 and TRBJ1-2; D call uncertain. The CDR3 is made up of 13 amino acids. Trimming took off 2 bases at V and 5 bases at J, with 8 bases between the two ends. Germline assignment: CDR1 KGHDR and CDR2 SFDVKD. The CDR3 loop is CATSDSGPYGYTF. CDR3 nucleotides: TGTGCCACCAGTGATTCCGGCCCATATGGCTACACCTTC.

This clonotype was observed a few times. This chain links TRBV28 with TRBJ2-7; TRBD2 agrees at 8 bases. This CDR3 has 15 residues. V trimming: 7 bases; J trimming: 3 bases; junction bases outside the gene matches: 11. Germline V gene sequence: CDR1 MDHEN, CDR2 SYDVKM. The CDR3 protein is CASTSSGLAGYEQYF. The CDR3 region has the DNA TGTGCCAGCACTAGTTCGGGGCTAGCGGGCTACGAGCAGTACTTC.

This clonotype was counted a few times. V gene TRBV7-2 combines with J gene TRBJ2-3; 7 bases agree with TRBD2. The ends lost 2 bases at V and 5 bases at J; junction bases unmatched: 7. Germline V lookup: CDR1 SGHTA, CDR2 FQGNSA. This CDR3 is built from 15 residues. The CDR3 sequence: CASSLTGGPLDTQYF. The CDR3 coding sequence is TGTGCCAGCAGCTTAACGGGGGGTCCCCTAGATACGCAGTATTTT.

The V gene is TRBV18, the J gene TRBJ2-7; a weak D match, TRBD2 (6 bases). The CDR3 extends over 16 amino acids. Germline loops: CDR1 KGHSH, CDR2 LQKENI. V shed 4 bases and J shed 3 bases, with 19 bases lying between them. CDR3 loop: CASSQTGLPTGYEQYF. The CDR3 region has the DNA TGTGCCAGCTCACAAACGGGACTGCCAACGGGCTACGAGCAGTACTTC.

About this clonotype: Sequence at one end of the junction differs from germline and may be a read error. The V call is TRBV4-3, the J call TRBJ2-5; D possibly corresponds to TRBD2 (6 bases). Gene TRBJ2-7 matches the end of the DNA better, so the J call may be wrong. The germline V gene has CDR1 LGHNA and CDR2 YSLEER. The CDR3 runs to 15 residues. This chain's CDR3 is CVSSQDGTAGYEQYF. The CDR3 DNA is TGCGTCAGCAGCCAAGACGGGACTGCGGGCTACGAGCAGTACTTC.

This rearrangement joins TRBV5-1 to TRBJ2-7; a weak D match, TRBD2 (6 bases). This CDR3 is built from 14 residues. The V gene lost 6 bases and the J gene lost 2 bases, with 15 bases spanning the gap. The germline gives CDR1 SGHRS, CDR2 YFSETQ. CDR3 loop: CASTSPGTPYEQYF. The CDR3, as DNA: TGCGCCAGCACCTCACCAGGGACTCCCTACGAGCAGTACTTC.

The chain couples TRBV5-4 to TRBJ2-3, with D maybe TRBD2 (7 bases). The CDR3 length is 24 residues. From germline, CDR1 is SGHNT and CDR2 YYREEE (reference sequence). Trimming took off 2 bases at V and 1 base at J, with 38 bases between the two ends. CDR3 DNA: TGTGCCAGCAGCTTAGTTGGGGGGGCCATATATCTAGGTCGGCGTGTTAAAGGCACAGATACGCAGTATTTT. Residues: CASSLVGGAIYLGRRVKGTDTQYF.

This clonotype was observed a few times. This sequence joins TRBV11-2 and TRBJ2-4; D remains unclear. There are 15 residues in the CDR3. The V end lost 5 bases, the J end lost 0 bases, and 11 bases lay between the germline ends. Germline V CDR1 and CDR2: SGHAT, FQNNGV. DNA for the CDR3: TGTGCCAGCAGCCCTTCCGAGCTAGCCAAAAACATTCAGTACTTC. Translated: CASSPSELAKNIQYF.

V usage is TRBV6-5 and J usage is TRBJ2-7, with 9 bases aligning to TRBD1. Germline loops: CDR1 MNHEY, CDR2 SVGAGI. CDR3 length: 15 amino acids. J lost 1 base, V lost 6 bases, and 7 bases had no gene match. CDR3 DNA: TGTGCCAGCAGGCCACAGGGACAGGGATCCTACGAGCAGTACTTC. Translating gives CASRPQGQGSYEQYF.